This T cell receptor beta chain was obtained from a study of blood T cell repertoires in COVID-19. Original methodology: Estimation of nucleated cell counts relied on the amplification of reference gene primers. Some clones are missing from TCRdb's copy, which holds only in-frame ones; the method was immunoSEQ multiplex PCR. V, J and clone size were drawn from that table, and D and trimming were deduced from the DNA. The sample has 110,000 to 150,000 clones, 75% to 90% seen once. J was trimmed by 0 bases and V by 4 bases; bases with no gene match: 6. CDR1 SGHRS and CDR2 YFSETQ come from the germline V gene. CDR3 size: 16 residues.

This clonotype originated in a woman over 75 with acute or convalescent COVID-19. The chain uses TRBV5-1 and TRBJ1-3, with 8 bases aligning to TRBD1. The sequencing sample was made of peripheral blood. CDR3 DNA: TGCGCCAGCAGCCTTCTCGGGACAGGCTCTGGAAACACCATATATTTT. Translated, it gives CASSLLGTGSGNTIYF.